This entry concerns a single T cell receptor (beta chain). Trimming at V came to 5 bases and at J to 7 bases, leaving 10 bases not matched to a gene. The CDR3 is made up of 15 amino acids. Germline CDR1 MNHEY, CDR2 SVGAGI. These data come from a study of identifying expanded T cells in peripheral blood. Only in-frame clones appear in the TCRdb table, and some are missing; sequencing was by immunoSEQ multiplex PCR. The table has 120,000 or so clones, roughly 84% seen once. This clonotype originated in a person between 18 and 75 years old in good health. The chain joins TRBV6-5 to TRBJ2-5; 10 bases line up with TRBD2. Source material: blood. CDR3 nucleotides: TGTGCCAGCAGTAACGGACTAGCGGTGGGGAGGACCCAGTACTTC. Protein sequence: CASSNGLAVGRTQYF.